Below, one TCR beta chain is given with its context. The target of this receptor is not known. Base qualities are not provided; no much larger clone lies one nucleotide away. The data were taken from a study of T cell changes during pregnancy in multiple sclerosis (dated 2019 in TCRdb). About the study as a whole: The study looked at changes in the T cell repertoire across pregnancy in women with multiple sclerosis.

Library construction relied on the immunoSEQ multiplex PCR assay. The clones in this table, taken by TCRdb from immuneACCESS, are in-frame only. Not every clone is retained; where verified, under half of the shortfall comes from an unresolved V gene, and the cause of the rest is unknown. The sample table contains tens of thousands of clones; only one count was recorded for about 90% of them. The ten largest make up approximately 9.5% of the sample. Reading the germline V gene gives CDR1 MNHEY and CDR2 SVGAGI. The CDR3, from cysteine to phenylalanine, totals 15 residues. Only the CDR3 part of the read is kept: 45 bases, read in frame from the first base. The junction shows trimming of 1 base on V and 4 bases on J, and the gene matches do not reach 4 bases of it.

This specimen consisted of peripheral blood, obtained after pregnancy. This clonotype was obtained from a female donor in good health, enrolled as a control in a pregnancy study. This receptor chain uses TRBV6-5 and TRBJ2-3; 8 central bases correspond to TRBD2. The base sequence is TGTGCCAGCAGTTACTTCAGCGGGGGTGCAGATACGCAGTATTTT. It encodes CASSYFSGGADTQYF.